The 23 T cell receptor beta chains in this list originate from one sample, sequenced in a study of blood T cell repertoires in COVID-19. Assay used: immunoSEQ multiplex PCR; TCRdb lists only in-frame clones, some missing. There are more than 250,000 clones in the sample; approximately 90% occur only once, and roughly 1.7% lies in the top ten. The specimen sequenced was peripheral blood. Every receptor here comes from a woman aged 25 to 39 with COVID-19, enrolled during active disease.

This chain links TRBV7-8 with TRBJ2-3; TRBD1 might be the D (5 bases). In germline, CDR1 is SGHVS, CDR2 FQNEAQ. This CDR3 is built from 13 residues. V lost 0 bases to trimming and J lost 6 bases, with 7 bases between them. CDR3 in amino acids: CASSLAGVDTQYF. Here the CDR3 DNA reads TGTGCCAGCAGCTTAGCAGGGGTTGATACGCAGTATTTT.

This clone was counted once. The V gene is TRBV6-5, the J gene TRBJ1-4, with 7 bases lining up with TRBD1. Germline V gives CDR1 MNHEY, CDR2 SVGAGI. With V trimmed by 6 bases and J by 2 bases, 6 bases remained unmatched. The CDR3 is 15 amino acids. The CDR3 DNA follows: TGTGCCAGCAGGCCTACAGGGGCGACTAATGAAAAACTGTTTTTT. Its protein product is CASRPTGATNEKLFF.

V and J are TRBV15 and TRBJ2-7, with D tentatively TRBD2 (5 bases). This CDR3 region has 15 residues. Trimming took 0 bases from V and 7 from J, leaving 16 bases between them. CDR1 and CDR2 from the germline V gene are LNHNV and YYDKDF (reference sequence). The CDR3 DNA is TGTGCCACCAGCAGAGATCAACGGGAAGGACGGGAGCAGTACTTC. This codes for CATSRDQREGREQYF. The full variable domain, with the rest looked up from reference TRBV15 and TRBJ2-7, is DAMVIQNPRYQVTQFGKPVTLSCSQTLNHNVMYWYQQKSSQAPKLLFHYYDKDFNNEADTPDNFQSRRPNTSFCFLDIRSPGLGDTAMYLCATSRDQREGREQYFGPGTRLTVT.

This chain links TRBV4-3 with TRBJ1-2, with 7 bases aligning to TRBD1. The CDR3 runs to 16 residues. With 0 bases clipped from V and 4 bases from J, the junction kept 8 bases outside the gene matches. Germline V CDR1 and CDR2: LGHNA, YSLEER. In DNA, the CDR3 is TGCGCCAGCAGCCAAGATGGAACAGGGGACATCTATGGCTACACCTTC. Protein product: CASSQDGTGDIYGYTF.

The V and J genes are TRBV4-1 and TRBJ1-1, with D possibly matching TRBD1 (5 bases). The V and J ends lost 3 bases and 4 bases respectively, with 15 bases between them. CDR3 length: 15 residues. Per germline, CDR1 MGHRA and CDR2 YSYEKL. The CDR3 spells CASSHRRGGSTEAFF. The CDR3 region has the DNA TGCGCCAGCAGCCACCGGCGGGGGGGGAGCACTGAAGCTTTCTTT.

This clone was seen only once. The chain employs TRBV6-5 and TRBJ2-2; weak D call: TRBD2 (6 bases). Trimming removed 8 bases from V and 0 bases from J, with 10 bases in between. The CDR3 covers 14 residues. Germline CDR1 and CDR2: MNHEY and SVGAGI. CDR3 in DNA: TGTGCCAGCGTGGGGGGTACGAACACCGGGGAGCTGTTTTTT. The encoded protein is CASVGGTNTGELFF.

V gene TRBV18 combines with J gene TRBJ1-2; D call uncertain. The germline gives CDR1 KGHSH, CDR2 LQKENI. V lost 5 bases and J lost 2, with 9 bases in between. This CDR3 is 13 amino acids long. The CDR3 sequence is CASSSVANYGYTF. DNA of the CDR3: TGTGCCAGCTCAAGCGTAGCGAACTATGGCTACACCTTC.

The V and J genes are TRBV4-1 and TRBJ1-1; the D gene is possibly TRBD1 (5 bases). The CDR3 contains 16 residues. The germline V gene encodes CDR1 MGHRA and CDR2 YSYEKL. V dropped 3 bases and J dropped 1 base, with 15 bases sitting between them. Here the CDR3 DNA reads TGCGCCAGCAGCCACCAGCCAGGGAAAGAGAACACTGAAGCTTTCTTT. As protein: CASSHQPGKENTEAFF.

This chain uses TRBV23-1 with TRBJ1-5, with D perhaps TRBD1 (5 bases). TRBV23-1 is treated as an ORF (open reading frame) with a function not yet certain. Trimming stripped 0 bases from V and 5 bases from J, with 11 bases between. This CDR3 is built from 15 residues. The chain's CDR3 is CASSQSGGKDQPQHF. CDR3 in DNA: TGCGCCAGCAGTCAATCGGGGGGGAAGGATCAGCCCCAGCATTTT.

The gene calls are TRBV7-2 and TRBJ2-4; D unclear. CDR1 and CDR2 (germline): SGHTA, FQGNSA. Trimming removed 7 bases from V and 6 bases from J, with 13 bases in between. This CDR3 is built from 13 residues. DNA for the CDR3: TGTGCCAGCACCTTTTCTGGGCTAAACATTCAGTACTTC. Protein: CASTFSGLNIQYF.

The chain links TRBV24-1 to TRBJ2-1; no clear D gene. The germline CDR1 and CDR2 sequences are KGHDR and SFDVKD. This CDR3 is 12 amino acids long. Trimming removed 12 bases at V and 7 bases at J, with 15 bases between. DNA of the CDR3: TGTGCCTCGAAGTCCCCCAGAAATGAGCAGTTCTTC. It specifies CASKSPRNEQFF.

For this clone: Other DNA variants within this sample encode the same CDR3. The rearrangement links TRBV3-1 (or the pseudogene TRBV3-2) to TRBJ1-1; the match to TRBD1 covers 7 bases. The CDR3 is 14 residues long. The V and J ends lost 1 base and 4 bases, in that order; junction bases with no gene match: 3. Germline V lookup: CDR1 LGHDT, CDR2 YNNKEL (reference sequence). The CDR3 reads CASSQGQGGTEAFF. CDR3 DNA sequence: TGTGCCAGCAGCCAAGGACAGGGAGGCACTGAAGCTTTCTTT.

The CDR3 nucleotides read TGTGCCAGCAGTGAAAACAGGGGGCGCTCGGCCGGGGAGCTGTTTTTT. Translated: CASSENRGRSAGELFF. The chain couples TRBV25-1 to TRBJ2-2; TRBD1 agrees at 9 bases. CDR3 length: 16 amino acids. CDR1 and CDR2 from the germline V gene are MGHDK and SYGVNS. V lost 2 bases to trimming and J lost 6 bases; unmatched junction nucleotides: 7.

The V call is TRBV28, the J call TRBJ1-2; tentative D call: TRBD1 (5 bases). The CDR3 is 16 residues long. Trimming left V 1 base short and J 2 bases short, with 14 bases between. The V gene's germline CDR1 is MDHEN and CDR2 SYDVKM. The CDR3 protein is CASSLSRQQKNYGYTF. CDR3 in DNA: TGTGCCAGCAGTTTATCCCGACAGCAAAAAAACTATGGCTACACCTTC.

The rearrangement links TRBV2 to TRBJ2-3; 8 bases agree with TRBD1. The CDR3 runs 17 residues. Germline lookup yields CDR1 SNHLY and CDR2 FYNNEI. The ends lost 4 bases at V and 1 base at J; junction bases unmatched: 10. CDR3 in DNA: TGTGCCAGCAGTGTACGGCAGGGGGCACGGCGCACAGATACGCAGTATTTT. This gives the protein CASSVRQGARRTDTQYF.

The V gene is TRBV5-4, the J gene TRBJ1-6; 12 bases map to TRBD1. Germline V gene lookup returns CDR1 SGHNT and CDR2 YYREEE (reference sequence). J gave up 7 bases and V 0 bases, and 8 bases lay outside the gene matches. The CDR3 loop spans 18 amino acids. This CDR3 reads CASSLAGTGGSRNSPLHF. In DNA form, the CDR3 reads TGTGCCAGCAGCTTGGCAGGGACAGGGGGCTCTCGGAATTCACCCCTCCACTTT.

V is TRBV7-2 and J is TRBJ1-4; 8 nucleotides align to TRBD1. The length of the CDR3 is 14 residues. The germline V gene has CDR1 SGHTA and CDR2 FQGNSA. Germline trimming cut 5 bases from V and 7 bases from J; bases unmatched to any gene: 6. The CDR3 sequence is CASSPTTGVEKLFF. Here the CDR3 DNA reads TGTGCCAGCAGCCCGACGACAGGGGTTGAAAAACTGTTTTTT. Supplemented by reference TRBV7-2 and TRBJ1-4, the full variable domain reads GAGVSQSPSNKVTEKGKDVELRCDPISGHTALYWYRQSLGQGLEFLIYFQGNSAPDKSGLPSDRFSAERTGGSVSTLTIQRTQQEDSAVYLCASSPTTGVEKLFFGSGTQLSVL.

This rearrangement joins TRBV6-6 to TRBJ1-2, with 8 bases identical to TRBD1. V shed 6 bases and J 8 bases; nucleotides not matched to a gene: 5. Germline V lookup: CDR1 MNHNY, CDR2 SVGAGI (reference sequence). CDR3 length equals 12 residues. The CDR3 loop is CASSRQGSGYTF. The CDR3 bases are TGTGCCAGCAGCAGACAGGGGAGCGGCTACACCTTC.

The genes are TRBV11-3 and TRBJ2-3; D not certain. Trimming shortened V by 1 base and J by 6 bases, and 14 bases separated the two germline ends. Germline lookup yields CDR1 SGHNT and CDR2 YENEEA. This CDR3 region has 15 residues. The CDR3 DNA is TGTGCCAGCAGCTTAGGGAGCAGTATGACGGATACGCAGTATTTT. Its translation is CASSLGSSMTDTQYF.

The sample holds one count of this clone. The chain couples TRBV9 to TRBJ1-2; D remains ambiguous. Between the trimmed V and J ends, which lost 4 bases and 4 bases, there was a span of 11 bases. This CDR3 is built from 13 residues. Looked up from germline, CDR1 is SGDLS and CDR2 is YYNGEE. The CDR3: CASSSGKSYGYTF. In nucleotides, the CDR3 is TGTGCCAGCAGCTCGGGGAAGAGCTATGGCTACACCTTC.

The chain joins TRBV10-3 to TRBJ1-1; TRBD1 is a possible D gene (6 bases). Deletions cut 11 bases from V and 3 bases from J, with 16 bases between. The CDR3 covers 13 residues. Germline CDR1 reads ENHRY; CDR2 reads SYGVKD. CDR3: CAPSLWGHTEAFF. CDR3 bases: TGTGCCCCTTCCTTATGGGGGCACACTGAAGCTTTCTTT.

V usage is TRBV30 and J usage is TRBJ1-3, with D hard to call. Germline loops: CDR1 GTSNPN, CDR2 SVGIG (reference sequence). Trimming took 0 bases from V and 3 from J, leaving 6 bases between them. The CDR3 consists of 13 residues. CDR3 sequence reads: CAWSVSVGNTIYF. CDR3 bases: TGTGCCTGGAGTGTTTCAGTTGGAAACACCATATATTTT. Based on the CDR3 plus reference TRBV30 and TRBJ1-3, the full variable domain is SQTIHQWPATLVQPVGSPLSLECTVEGTSNPNLYWYRQAAGRGLQLLFYSVGIGQISSEVPQNLSASRPQDRQFILSSKKLLLSDSGFYLCAWSVSVGNTIYFGEGSWLTVV.

The V gene is TRBV11-2, the J gene TRBJ1-6, with 9 positions matching TRBD1. There are 15 residues in the CDR3. With 4 bases clipped from V and 7 bases from J, the junction kept 5 bases outside the gene matches. The V gene's germline CDR1 is SGHAT and CDR2 FQNNGV. The CDR3 loop is CASSSTGGQNSPLHF. The CDR3 DNA reads TGTGCCAGCAGCTCGACAGGGGGTCAGAATTCACCCCTCCACTTT.